This T cell receptor beta chain was identified in a study of cytomegalovirus exposure and HLA in healthy donors. Whole-study context: Within the Caucasian-associated ancestry cluster were approximately 77% of the 398 genotyped donors.

PCR employed 60 Vbeta and 13 Jbeta primers. The protocol was immunoSEQ multiplex PCR, while the TCRdb copy is restricted to in-frame clones and leaves out a portion. Among roughly 150,000 clones listed, roughly 80% were seen once. This CDR3 spans 16 amino acids. Losses at the gene ends were 3 bases for V and 6 bases for J; bases not matched to a gene: 8. Germline V gene data show CDR1 as SGHRS and CDR2 as YFSETQ. The chain has TRBV5-1 and TRBJ2-2, with 10 bases identical to TRBD2. This clonotype originated in a man between 45 and 60 years old in good health and CMV-seropositive. The sequenced sample consisted of PBMCs. CDR3 DNA sequence: TGCGCCAGCAGCTCGGAACCAGCGGGAGGGGCCGGGGAGCTGTTTTTT. Its translation is CASSSEPAGGAGELFF.